This T cell receptor beta chain originates from a study of human T cells and chemical hapten exposure. Study details: Alopecia universalis, totalis or areata was present in patients who were mostly female. Small pooled library volume differences chiefly drove per-sample TCR yield variation.

CDR3 length: 16 residues. Germline CDR1 SGHDT, CDR2 YYEEEE. Trimming took 0 bases from V and 2 from J; bases not matched to a gene: 4. This clonotype was recorded many times. Its antigen is not known. Study-wide results and caveats: Among expanded TCRs, significantly more large CDR3 similarity clusters formed than among controls. Positive correlation was observed between PT1 expanded TCR counts and patch test score.

Noted time point: patch test 3, about 24 weeks after DPC sensitization. Treatment indicated: therapeutic diphenylcyclopropenone sensitization with weekly scalp DPC. TCRdb reanalysed the RACE reads using MiXCR and keeps one entry per CDR3 protein. The table includes under 55,000 distinct CDR3 sequences, 9.9% detected once. This sample comprised whole blood, obtained in connection with sensitization to the hapten diphenylcyclopropenone (DPC). The rearrangement uses TRBV5-6 and TRBJ2-2; 7 positions agree with TRBD1. This TCR was recovered from a woman in her 40s with alopecia areata. Some clones in this sample may be carry-over from other donors' samples. The CDR3 coding sequence is TGTGCCAGCAGCTTGGAGAGGGACAGCAACACCGGGGAGCTGTTTTTT. This translates into CASSLERDSNTGELFF.